The 32 T cell receptor beta chains given below trace back to one sample, sequenced in a study of cytomegalovirus exposure and HLA in healthy donors. The study ran its PCR with 60 Vbeta and 13 Jbeta primers. Method: immunoSEQ multiplex PCR; TCRdb's copy keeps in-frame clones and lacks some. The table records 140,000 or so clones, 65% to 75% of them present only once. Sequences were obtained from PBMCs. Receptors originate from a man aged 60-69 years in good health and CMV-seronegative.

The chain couples TRBV29-1 to TRBJ1-3; TRBD1 might be the D (6 bases). This CDR3 contains 13 residues. The V end lost 3 bases, the J end lost 4 bases, and 10 bases lay between the germline ends. Germline loops: CDR1 SQVTM, CDR2 ANQGSEA. The CDR3, as DNA: TGCAGCGTTGATCTACAGGGAGGAAACACCATATATTTT. It translates to CSVDLQGGNTIYF.

This clone occurred once. The J gene is TRBJ1-1, the V gene TRBV29-1; D is possibly TRBD1 (6 bases). V dropped 2 bases and J dropped 5 bases, with 12 bases sitting between them. The CDR3 runs 13 residues. Germline CDR1 SQVTM, CDR2 ANQGSEA. This CDR3 is CSVERGAGTEAFF. CDR3 DNA sequence: TGCAGCGTTGAACGGGGGGCAGGGACTGAAGCTTTCTTT.

This clone was recorded a few times. The chain has TRBV5-1 and TRBJ2-6; the D gene is possibly TRBD2 (7 bases). CDR3 length: 17 residues. The V end lost 4 bases, the J end lost 4 bases, and 18 bases lay between the germline ends. Germline V gives CDR1 SGHRS, CDR2 YFSETQ. This CDR3 is CASSALGGATGANVLTF. In DNA, the CDR3 is TGCGCCAGCAGCGCGCTGGGGGGGGCGACCGGGGCCAACGTCCTGACTTTC.

Only a few counts were recorded for this clone. The genes are TRBV30 and TRBJ1-5, with D hard to call. From germline, CDR1 is GTSNPN and CDR2 SVGIG (reference sequence). The CDR3 runs to 12 residues. V shed 2 bases and J shed 4 bases, with 6 bases lying between them. CDR3 in DNA: TGTGCCTGGAGTCTGAGGAATCAGCCCCAGCATTTT. Translation: CAWSLRNQPQHF.

The rearrangement links TRBV9 to TRBJ2-2; 8 nucleotides agree with TRBD1. The CDR3 consists of 17 residues. V shed 4 bases and J 6 bases; nucleotides not matched to a gene: 14. Germline loops: CDR1 SGDLS, CDR2 YYNGEE. The CDR3 DNA follows: TGTGCCAGCAGCCTTCGGACAGGGACGAGGGATCCCGGGGAGCTGTTTTTT. It specifies CASSLRTGTRDPGELFF.

The chain employs TRBV7-6 and TRBJ2-3, with 7 bases that match TRBD1. V lost 1 base to trimming and J lost 2 bases; unmatched junction nucleotides: 9. CDR3 length equals 17 residues. The germline CDR1 and CDR2 sequences are SGHVS and FNYEAQ. The CDR3: CASSLGADRTYTDTQYF. CDR3 bases: TGTGCCAGCAGCTTAGGGGCGGACAGGACCTACACAGATACGCAGTATTTT.

This sequence joins TRBV6-1 and TRBJ1-6, with 7 bases aligning to TRBD1. V was clipped by 2 bases and J by 7 bases; unmatched bases: 5. The CDR3 spans 15 residues. Germline CDR1 reads MNHNS; CDR2 reads SASEGT. CDR3 loop: CASSEYGQENSPLHF. Here the CDR3 DNA reads TGTGCCAGCAGTGAATATGGACAGGAAAATTCACCCCTCCACTTT.

This clone came up a few times. This sequence joins TRBV28 and TRBJ1-1; D may be TRBD1 (6 bases). This CDR3 is 15 amino acids long. Trimming took 9 bases from V and 4 from J, leaving 21 bases between them. Germline V gene sequence: CDR1 MDHEN, CDR2 SYDVKM. CDR3 region: CASTEGGRESTEAFF. In nucleotides, the CDR3 is TGTGCCAGTACCGAGGGGGGGCGAGAGAGCACTGAAGCTTTCTTT. The entire variable domain, with the rest obtained from reference TRBV28 and TRBJ1-1, is as follows: DVKVTQSSRYLVKRTGEKVFLECVQDMDHENMFWYRQDPGLGLRLIYFSYDVKMKEKGDIPEGYSVSREKKERFSLILESASTNQTSMYLCASTEGGRESTEAFFGQGTRLTVV.

This clone was counted once. V is TRBV27 and J is TRBJ1-4, with 9 bases matching TRBD1. The CDR3 has 17 amino acids. V was pared by 5 bases and J by 6 bases, with 13 bases of the junction left unmatched. The germline V gene has CDR1 MNHEY and CDR2 SMNVEV (reference sequence). CDR3 coding DNA: TGTGCCAGCAGTCTTACCCGGGACAGGGATGGTGATGAAAAACTGTTTTTT. Translation: CASSLTRDRDGDEKLFF.

There are a few counts of this clone. The V and J genes are TRBV10-3 and TRBJ2-7; maybe TRBD1 (6 bases). Germline lookup yields CDR1 ENHRY and CDR2 SYGVKD. The germline V and J ends were trimmed by 0 bases and 6 bases, with 15 bases remaining between them. This CDR3 region has 15 residues. CDR3 sequence: CAISESGDNFGEQYF. The CDR3 nucleotides read TGTGCCATCAGTGAGTCGGGGGACAATTTTGGCGAGCAGTACTTC.

The genes are TRBV7-6 and TRBJ2-5; 14 positions agree with TRBD2. CDR1 SGHVS and CDR2 FNYEAQ come from the germline V gene. The CDR3 is 16 amino acids. J was trimmed by 3 bases and V by 3 bases; bases with no gene match: 3. The chain's CDR3 is CASSFSGLAGEETQYF. The DNA of the CDR3 is TGTGCCAGCAGCTTCTCGGGACTAGCGGGAGAAGAGACCCAGTACTTC.

V usage is TRBV5-1 and J usage is TRBJ2-3; a weak D match, TRBD1 (5 bases). V lost 3 bases and J 2 bases, leaving 13 bases between the germline ends. There are 15 residues in the CDR3. In germline, CDR1 is SGHRS, CDR2 YFSETQ. CDR3 nucleotides: TGCGCCAGCAGCTCACGAAGGGGTGACACAGATACGCAGTATTTT. Its translation: CASSSRRGDTDTQYF.

The rearrangement joins TRBV7-9 to TRBJ2-7, with D unresolved. Germline CDR1 reads SEHNR; CDR2 reads FQNEAQ (reference sequence). The CDR3 contains 12 residues. V was shortened by 5 bases and J by 4 bases, with 9 bases between the two germline ends. The CDR3 DNA reads as TGTGCCAGCAGCCTCGACATTTACGAGCAGTACTTC. This encodes CASSLDIYEQYF. Full variable domain (rest looked up from reference TRBV7-9 and TRBJ2-7): DTGVSQNPRHKITKRGQNVTFRCDPISEHNRLYWYRQTLGQGPEFLTYFQNEAQLEKSRLLSDRFSAERPKGSFSTLEIQRTEQGDSAMYLCASSLDIYEQYFGPGTRLTVT.

The chain combines TRBV7-9 with TRBJ1-1, with 10 bases aligning to TRBD1. Trimming took 3 bases from V and 4 from J; bases not matched to a gene: 5. The germline V gene encodes CDR1 SEHNR and CDR2 FQNEAQ (reference sequence). This CDR3 region has 15 residues. CDR3 residues: CASSFSGDRGTEAFF. DNA of the CDR3: TGTGCCAGCAGCTTTAGCGGGGACAGGGGCACTGAAGCTTTCTTT.

V is TRBV7-3 and J is TRBJ2-1; D may be TRBD2 (6 bases). The CDR3 is 17 residues long. The V end was cut by 2 bases, the J end by 0 bases, with 14 bases between. The germline gives CDR1 SGHTA, CDR2 FQGTGA. CDR3 residues: CASSLGLALSSYNEQFF. The CDR3 nucleotides are TGTGCCAGCAGCTTAGGGCTAGCGTTGAGCTCCTACAATGAGCAGTTCTTC.

The chain couples TRBV7-9 to TRBJ2-7, with 7 bases fitting TRBD2. The CDR3 runs to 18 residues. The germline V gene encodes CDR1 SEHNR and CDR2 FQNEAQ (reference sequence). Germline trimming cut 5 bases from V and 1 base from J; bases unmatched to any gene: 17. The CDR3 DNA is TGTGCCAGCAGCCCTTTGCGGGAGAGTAAAGTCCGGTCCTACGAGCAGTACTTC. This gives the protein CASSPLRESKVRSYEQYF. The variable domain in full, with the rest retrieved from reference TRBV7-9 and TRBJ2-7, is DTGVSQNPRHKITKRGQNVTFRCDPISEHNRLYWYRQTLGQGPEFLTYFQNEAQLEKSRLLSDRFSAERPKGSFSTLEIQRTEQGDSAMYLCASSPLRESKVRSYEQYFGPGTRLTVT.

CDR3 DNA sequence: TGTGCCAGCATCGCAGGGGCAACTTACGAGCAGTACTTC. Translation: CASIAGATYEQYF. The gene calls are TRBV6-6 and TRBJ2-7; possible D gene TRBD1, 6 bases. CDR1 and CDR2 (germline): MNHNY, SVGAGI (reference sequence). This CDR3 contains 13 residues. Trimming stripped 7 bases from V and 4 bases from J, with 14 bases between.

The rearrangement joins TRBV2 to TRBJ1-1; 8 bases fit TRBD1. The V and J ends lost 8 bases and 0 bases, in that order; junction bases with no gene match: 5. This CDR3 has 14 amino acids. Germline V gene data show CDR1 as SNHLY and CDR2 as FYNNEI. CDR3 sequence (DNA): TGTGCCAGCGTGGACAGGGTCATGAACACTGAAGCTTTCTTT. It codes for CASVDRVMNTEAFF.

The V gene is TRBV7-8, the J gene TRBJ1-4, with 7 positions matching TRBD1. CDR3 length: 14 residues. V lost 5 bases to trimming and J lost 10 bases; unmatched junction nucleotides: 10. Germline lookup yields CDR1 SGHVS and CDR2 FQNEAQ. This chain's CDR3 is CASSLRQGFGKLFF. CDR3 coding DNA: TGTGCCAGCAGCCTGCGACAGGGTTTTGGAAAACTGTTTTTT. The whole variable domain, filled in from reference TRBV7-8 and TRBJ1-4, reads GAGVSQSPRYKVAKRGQDVALRCDPISGHVSLFWYQQALGQGPEFLTYFQNEAQLDKSGLPSDRFFAERPEGSVSTLKIQRTQQEDSAVYLCASSLRQGFGKLFFGSGTQLSVL.

This clone occurred once. V gene TRBV5-8 combines with J gene TRBJ1-5, with D maybe TRBD1 (6 bases). Per germline, CDR1 SGHTS and CDR2 YDEGEE. The V end was cut by 2 bases, the J end by 5 bases, with 11 bases between. CDR3 length equals 14 residues. For the CDR3, the DNA is TGTGCCAGCAGCTTACAGGGATTAGATCAGCCCCAGCATTTT. It specifies CASSLQGLDQPQHF.

This clone was observed a handful of times. The CDR3 spells CSAARDQPQHF. CDR3 bases: TGCAGTGCGGCTAGAGATCAGCCCCAGCATTTT. The chain carries TRBV20-1 and TRBJ1-5, with D unresolved. V was pared by 6 bases and J by 5 bases, with 8 bases between. The CDR3 totals 11 residues. The germline gives CDR1 DFQATT, CDR2 SNEGSKA (reference sequence).

J is TRBJ1-1 and V is TRBV11-2; possibly TRBD1 for D (6 bases). CDR3 length equals 15 residues. Germline V gives CDR1 SGHAT, CDR2 FQNNGV. The V and J ends lost 2 bases and 7 bases respectively, with 17 bases between them. CDR3 residues: CASSLLTGKRGEAFF. CDR3 in DNA: TGTGCCAGCAGCTTATTAACAGGGAAGAGAGGTGAAGCTTTCTTT.

The rearrangement links TRBV30 to TRBJ1-5; weak D call: TRBD1 (6 bases). CDR1 GTSNPN and CDR2 SVGIG come from the germline V gene (reference sequence). The CDR3 sequence is 13 residues long. Between the trimmed V and J ends, which lost 7 bases and 5 bases, there was a span of 15 bases. For the CDR3, the DNA is TGTGCCTACGGGGGAGGGGGTGATCAGCCCCAGCATTTT. Translation gives CAYGGGGDQPQHF. The complete variable domain, with remaining parts taken from reference TRBV30 and TRBJ1-5, reads SQTIHQWPATLVQPVGSPLSLECTVEGTSNPNLYWYRQAAGRGLQLLFYSVGIGQISSEVPQNLSASRPQDRQFILSSKKLLLSDSGFYLCAYGGGGDQPQHFGDGTRLSIL.

The CDR3 coding sequence is TGTGCCAGCCGGATTAGCGGGAGTAATGAGCAGTTCTTC. Translating it yields CASRISGSNEQFF. J is TRBJ2-1 and V is TRBV6-1; 9 nucleotides match TRBD2. This CDR3 has 13 amino acids. Germline trimming cut 8 bases from V and 7 bases from J; bases unmatched to any gene: 6. The V gene's germline CDR1 is MNHNS and CDR2 SASEGT.

The rearrangement joins TRBV5-4 to TRBJ2-7; 10 nucleotides agree with TRBD2. This CDR3 region has 13 residues. Germline V gene lookup returns CDR1 SGHNT and CDR2 YYREEE (reference sequence). V trimming: 0 bases; J trimming: 11 bases; junction bases outside the gene matches: 5. The CDR3 region is CASSLEAGGKKYF. CDR3 nucleotide sequence: TGTGCCAGCAGCTTGGAAGCGGGAGGGAAGAAGTACTTC.

This clone was counted a single time. This chain connects TRBV9 to TRBJ2-3, with TRBD2 identical over 9 bases. V shed 7 bases and J 3 bases; nucleotides not matched to a gene: 9. The CDR3 has 15 amino acids. The germline V gene encodes CDR1 SGDLS and CDR2 YYNGEE. The CDR3 region is CASGTSPIGTDTQYF. In nucleotides, the CDR3 is TGTGCCAGCGGGACTAGCCCAATAGGGACAGATACGCAGTATTTT.

This clone came up a few times. This chain links TRBV13 with TRBJ1-1; 7 nucleotides line up with TRBD1. Germline V gene data show CDR1 as PRHDT and CDR2 as FYEKMQ (reference sequence). Unmatched junction bases numbered 11, after V lost 10 bases and J lost 3 bases. The CDR3 totals 14 residues. The CDR3 spells CATAEGDRDTEAFF. For the CDR3, the DNA is TGTGCCACGGCTGAGGGGGACAGAGACACTGAAGCTTTCTTT.

The chain carries TRBV5-1 and TRBJ1-1; maybe TRBD1 (6 bases). The V end lost 0 bases, the J end lost 0 bases, and 9 bases lay between the germline ends. The germline V gene has CDR1 SGHRS and CDR2 YFSETQ. This CDR3 spans 15 amino acids. The CDR3 DNA follows: TGCGCCAGCAGCTTGGACAGGGCCATGAACACTGAAGCTTTCTTT. This encodes CASSLDRAMNTEAFF.

The sample holds one count of this clone. This chain uses TRBV25-1 with TRBJ1-6, with D unresolved. CDR1 is MGHDK, CDR2 SYGVNS, per germline. V dropped 6 bases and J dropped 5 bases, with 8 bases sitting between them. The CDR3 length is 13 residues. DNA of the CDR3: TGTGCCAGCAGAAGCCGGGATAATTCACCCCTCCACTTT. Residues: CASRSRDNSPLHF.

The chain combines TRBV7-8 with TRBJ1-5; D might be TRBD1 (6 bases). Germline assignment: CDR1 SGHVS and CDR2 FQNEAQ. V was clipped by 4 bases and J by 2 bases, with 24 bases between them. The CDR3 contains 19 residues. The CDR3 sequence is CASSSPGGTGRGRNQPQHF. The CDR3 DNA reads TGTGCCAGCAGCTCCCCGGGGGGCACAGGGAGGGGTCGCAATCAGCCCCAGCATTTT.

The rearrangement uses TRBV11-2 and TRBJ2-7; weak D call: TRBD2 (5 bases). Trimming removed 0 bases from V and 0 bases from J, with 9 bases in between. The CDR3 loop spans 15 amino acids. CDR1 and CDR2 from the germline V gene are SGHAT and FQNNGV. CDR3 DNA sequence: TGTGCCAGCAGCTTAGAAGCGGCTGTCTCCTACGAGCAGTACTTC. This codes for CASSLEAAVSYEQYF.

V and J are TRBV27 and TRBJ2-5; perhaps TRBD1 as D (5 bases). The CDR3 contains 16 residues. Trimming cost V 2 bases and J 2 bases, with 15 bases left between them. CDR1 MNHEY and CDR2 SMNVEV come from the germline V gene (reference sequence). The CDR3 sequence is CASSLIFDSLQETQYF. As DNA, the CDR3 is TGTGCCAGCAGTTTAATTTTCGACAGCCTTCAAGAGACCCAGTACTTC.